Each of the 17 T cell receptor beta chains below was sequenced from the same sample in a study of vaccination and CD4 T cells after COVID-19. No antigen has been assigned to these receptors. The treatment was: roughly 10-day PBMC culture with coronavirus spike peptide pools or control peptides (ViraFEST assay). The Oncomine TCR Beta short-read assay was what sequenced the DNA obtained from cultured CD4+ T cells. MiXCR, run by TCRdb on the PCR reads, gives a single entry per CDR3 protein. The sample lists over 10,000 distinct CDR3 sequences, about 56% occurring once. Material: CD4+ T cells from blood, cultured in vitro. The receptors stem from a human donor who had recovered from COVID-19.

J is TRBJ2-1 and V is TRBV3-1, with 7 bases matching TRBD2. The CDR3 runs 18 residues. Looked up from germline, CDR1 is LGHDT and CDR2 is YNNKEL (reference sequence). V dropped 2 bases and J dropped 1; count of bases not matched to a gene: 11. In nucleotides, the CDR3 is TGTGCCAGCAGCCAATCGGGACTATCACAAATATCCTACAATGAGCAGTTCTTC. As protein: CASSQSGLSQISYNEQFF.

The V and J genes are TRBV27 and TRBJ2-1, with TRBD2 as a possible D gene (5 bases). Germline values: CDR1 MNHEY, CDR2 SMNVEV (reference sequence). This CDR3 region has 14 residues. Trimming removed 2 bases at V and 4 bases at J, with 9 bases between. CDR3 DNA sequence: TGTGCCAGCAGTTTAACTCGGAGGTACAATGAGCAGTTCTTC. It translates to CASSLTRRYNEQFF.

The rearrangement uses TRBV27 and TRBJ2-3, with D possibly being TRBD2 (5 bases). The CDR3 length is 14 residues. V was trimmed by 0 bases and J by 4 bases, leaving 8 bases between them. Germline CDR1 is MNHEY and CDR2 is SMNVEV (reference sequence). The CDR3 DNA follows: TGTGCCAGCAGTTTATCGTGGGGAGCAGATACGCAGTATTTT. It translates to CASSLSWGADTQYF.

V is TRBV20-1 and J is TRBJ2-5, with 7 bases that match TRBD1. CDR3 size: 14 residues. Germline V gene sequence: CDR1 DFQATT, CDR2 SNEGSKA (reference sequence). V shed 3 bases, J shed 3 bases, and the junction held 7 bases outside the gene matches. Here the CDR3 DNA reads TGCAGTGCTAGTCTCGGGACAGCCAAAGAGACCCAGTACTTC. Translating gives CSASLGTAKETQYF.

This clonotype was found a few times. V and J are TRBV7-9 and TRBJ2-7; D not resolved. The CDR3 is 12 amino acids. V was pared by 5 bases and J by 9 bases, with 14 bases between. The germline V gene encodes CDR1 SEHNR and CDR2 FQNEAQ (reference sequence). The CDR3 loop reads CASSTPTGWQYF. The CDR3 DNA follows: TGTGCCAGCAGCACGCCGACTGGGTGGCAGTACTTC. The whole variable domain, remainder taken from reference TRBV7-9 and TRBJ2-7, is DTGVSQNPRHKITKRGQNVTFRCDPISEHNRLYWYRQTLGQGPEFLTYFQNEAQLEKSRLLSDRFSAERPKGSFSTLEIQRTEQGDSAMYLCASSTPTGWQYFGPGTRLTVT.

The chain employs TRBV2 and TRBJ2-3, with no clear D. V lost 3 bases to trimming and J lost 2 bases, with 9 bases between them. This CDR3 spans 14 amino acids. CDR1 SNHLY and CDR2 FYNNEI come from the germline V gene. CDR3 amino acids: CASSEPFSTDTQYF. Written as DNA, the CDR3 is TGTGCCAGCAGTGAGCCCTTTTCCACAGATACGCAGTATTTT.

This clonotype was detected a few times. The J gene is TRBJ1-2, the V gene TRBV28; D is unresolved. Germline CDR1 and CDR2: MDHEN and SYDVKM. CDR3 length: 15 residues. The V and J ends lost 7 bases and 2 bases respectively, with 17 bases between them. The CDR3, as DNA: TGTGCCAGCACCAATCACGGCCCGCCCAACTATGGCTACACCTTC. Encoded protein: CASTNHGPPNYGYTF.

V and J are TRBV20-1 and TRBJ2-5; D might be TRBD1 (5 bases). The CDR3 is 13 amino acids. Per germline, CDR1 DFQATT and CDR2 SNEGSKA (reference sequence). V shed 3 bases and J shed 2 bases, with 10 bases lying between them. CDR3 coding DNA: TGCAGTGCTAGGGGGCTGGGTCAAGAGACCCAGTACTTC. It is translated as CSARGLGQETQYF.

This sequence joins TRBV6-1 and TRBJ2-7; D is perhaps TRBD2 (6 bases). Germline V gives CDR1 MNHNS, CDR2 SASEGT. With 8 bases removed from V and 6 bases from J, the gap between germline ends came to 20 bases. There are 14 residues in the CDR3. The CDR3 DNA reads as TGTGCCAGCTCGGGGGTCTCCCTTTCGGGCGAGCAGTACTTC. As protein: CASSGVSLSGEQYF.

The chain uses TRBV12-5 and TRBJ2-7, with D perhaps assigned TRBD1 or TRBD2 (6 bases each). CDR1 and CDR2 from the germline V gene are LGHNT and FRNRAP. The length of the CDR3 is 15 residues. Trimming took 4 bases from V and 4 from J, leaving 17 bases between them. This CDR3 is CASGSWRGQRYEQYF. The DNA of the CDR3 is TGTGCTAGTGGTTCCTGGCGGGGACAACGGTACGAGCAGTACTTC.

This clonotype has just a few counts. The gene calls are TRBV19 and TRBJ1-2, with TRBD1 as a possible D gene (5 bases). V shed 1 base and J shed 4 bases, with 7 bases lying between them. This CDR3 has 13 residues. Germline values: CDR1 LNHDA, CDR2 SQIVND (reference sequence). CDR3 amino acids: CASSIVQGYGYTF. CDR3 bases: TGTGCCAGTAGTATAGTCCAGGGCTATGGCTACACCTTC.

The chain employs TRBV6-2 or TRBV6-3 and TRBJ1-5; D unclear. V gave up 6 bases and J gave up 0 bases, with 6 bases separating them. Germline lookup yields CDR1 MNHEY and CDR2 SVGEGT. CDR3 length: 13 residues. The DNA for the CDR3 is TGTGCCAGCAGCCATGATAGCAATCAGCCCCAGCATTTT. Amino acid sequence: CASSHDSNQPQHF.

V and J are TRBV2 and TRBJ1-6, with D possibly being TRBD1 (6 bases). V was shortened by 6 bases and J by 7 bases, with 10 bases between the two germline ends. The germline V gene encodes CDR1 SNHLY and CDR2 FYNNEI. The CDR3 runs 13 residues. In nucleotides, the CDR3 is TGTGCCAGCAGACAGGGCCCCAATTCACCCCTCCACTTT. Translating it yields CASRQGPNSPLHF.

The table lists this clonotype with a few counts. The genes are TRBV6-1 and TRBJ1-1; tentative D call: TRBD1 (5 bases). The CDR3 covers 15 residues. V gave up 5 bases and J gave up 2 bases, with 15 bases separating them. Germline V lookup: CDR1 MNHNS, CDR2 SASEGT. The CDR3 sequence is CASSPYLDSNTEAFF. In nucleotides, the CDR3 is TGTGCCAGCAGTCCTTACCTAGACAGTAACACTGAAGCTTTCTTT.

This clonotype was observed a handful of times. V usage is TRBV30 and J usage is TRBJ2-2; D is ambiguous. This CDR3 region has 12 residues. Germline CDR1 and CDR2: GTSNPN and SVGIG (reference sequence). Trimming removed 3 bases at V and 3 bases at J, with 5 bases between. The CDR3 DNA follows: TGTGCCTGGAGAGGTTACACCGGGGAGCTGTTTTTT. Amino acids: CAWRGYTGELFF.

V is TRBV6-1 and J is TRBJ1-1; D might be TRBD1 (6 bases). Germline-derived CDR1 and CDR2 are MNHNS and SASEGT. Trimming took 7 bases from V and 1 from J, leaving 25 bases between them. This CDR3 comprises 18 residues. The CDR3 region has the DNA TGTGCCAGCACCATTCGGGCCCCACAGGGTGGGCCGAACACTGAAGCTTTCTTT. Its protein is CASTIRAPQGGPNTEAFF.

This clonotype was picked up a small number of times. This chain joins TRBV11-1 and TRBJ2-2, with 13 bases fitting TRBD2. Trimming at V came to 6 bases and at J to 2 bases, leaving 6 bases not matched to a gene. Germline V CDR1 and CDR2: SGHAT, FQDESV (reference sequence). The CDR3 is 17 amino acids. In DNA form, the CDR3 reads TGTGCCAGCAGTCCTCGGACTAGCGGGAGAAACACCGGGGAGCTGTTTTTT. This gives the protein CASSPRTSGRNTGELFF. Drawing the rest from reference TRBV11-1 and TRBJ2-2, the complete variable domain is EAEVAQSPRYKITEKSQAVAFWCDPISGHATLYWYRQILGQGPELLVQFQDESVVDDSQLPKDRFSAERLKGVDSTLKIQPAELGDSAMYLCASSPRTSGRNTGELFFGEGSRLTVL.